This entry lists 11 T cell receptor beta chains sequenced from one sample in a study of blood T cell repertoires in COVID-19. Produced via immunoSEQ multiplex PCR; TCRdb's table is partial and in-frame only. The sample lists 270,000 or so clones; roughly 84% were seen once. Sequencing was performed on peripheral blood. All receptors derive from a woman aged 18-35 years with acute or convalescent COVID-19.

This clone has a single count. The CDR3 here is CAWSRLAGYNEQFF. The CDR3 nucleotides read TGTGCCTGGAGCCGGCTAGCAGGTTACAATGAGCAGTTCTTC. This chain connects TRBV30 to TRBJ2-1; perhaps TRBD2 as D (5 bases). CDR3 length: 14 residues. The V end lost 3 bases, the J end lost 4 bases, and 13 bases lay between the germline ends. Germline V lookup: CDR1 GTSNPN, CDR2 SVGIG (reference sequence). Supplemented by reference TRBV30 and TRBJ2-1, the full variable domain reads SQTIHQWPATLVQPVGSPLSLECTVEGTSNPNLYWYRQAAGRGLQLLFYSVGIGQISSEVPQNLSASRPQDRQFILSSKKLLLSDSGFYLCAWSRLAGYNEQFFGPGTRLTVL.

This chain uses TRBV11-3 with TRBJ2-3, with 11 bases lining up with TRBD2. Per the germline V gene, CDR1 is SGHNT and CDR2 is YENEEA. CDR3 length: 18 amino acids. The V gene end was trimmed by 0 bases and the J gene end by 5 bases; junction bases not matched to a gene: 10. Here the CDR3 DNA reads TGTGCCAGCAGCTTAGATTTAGCGGGAGGGCCCGCCGGAGATACGCAGTATTTT. Its protein product is CASSLDLAGGPAGDTQYF.

The V call is TRBV7-9, the J call TRBJ1-5, with TRBD1 as a possible D gene (6 bases). Germline loops: CDR1 SEHNR, CDR2 FQNEAQ (reference sequence). The CDR3 length is 16 residues. The germline V and J ends were trimmed by 0 bases and 5 bases, with 14 bases remaining between them. Here the CDR3 DNA reads TGTGCCAGCAGCTTAGCGGCAGGGGTTGAGGATCAGCCCCAGCATTTT. Translation gives CASSLAAGVEDQPQHF.

The chain links TRBV11-2 to TRBJ2-1; maybe TRBD2 (6 bases). The germline V and J ends were trimmed by 2 bases and 8 bases, with 13 bases remaining between them. The CDR3 totals 14 residues. Looked up from germline, CDR1 is SGHAT and CDR2 is FQNNGV. In nucleotides, the CDR3 is TGTGCCAGCAGCTTATCTCGGGAGTTGGATGAGCAGTTCTTC. Amino acids: CASSLSRELDEQFF.

The chain carries TRBV7-2 and TRBJ2-4; 9 nucleotides agree with TRBD1. Germline V gene data show CDR1 as SGHTA and CDR2 as FQGNSA. The CDR3 has 16 amino acids. V lost 3 bases and J lost 8; bases outside the gene matches: 11. The CDR3 coding sequence is TGTGCCAGCAGCTTCGTTCCGGGACAGGGTCAGGACATTCAGTACTTC. Its translation: CASSFVPGQGQDIQYF.

V usage is TRBV5-3 and J usage is TRBJ2-3; D is unresolved. TRBV5-3 is an ORF, with its function uncertain. V lost 8 bases and J 1 base, leaving 11 bases between the germline ends. The CDR3 extends over 13 amino acids. The CDR3 sequence is CASRRSGTDTQYF. The CDR3 DNA sequence: TGTGCCAGCAGGCGATCTGGCACAGATACGCAGTATTTT.

This clone was counted a few times. V gene TRBV24-1 combines with J gene TRBJ2-7, with D possibly matching TRBD1 (5 bases). This CDR3 contains 13 residues. Germline assignment: CDR1 KGHDR and CDR2 SFDVKD. V lost 3 bases, J lost 5 bases, and 10 bases lay in between. The CDR3 coding sequence is TGTGCCACCAGTGATAGCAGGGTGGACGAGCAGTACTTC. Its protein is CATSDSRVDEQYF.

As regards this clone: Germline and junction disagree at one end, which may indicate a read error. This chain joins TRBV9 and TRBJ2-7; TRBD1 matches at 11 bases. CDR1 and CDR2 from the germline V gene are SGDLS and YYNGEE. CDR3 length: 11 residues. CDR3 amino acids: CASSVRTGGPF. The CDR3 nucleotides are TGTGCCAGCAGCGTCCGGACAGGGGGCCCCTTC.

The V gene is TRBV4-1, the J gene TRBJ1-5; D gene uncertain. The V end was cut by 0 bases, the J end by 0 bases, with 6 bases between. Germline V lookup: CDR1 MGHRA, CDR2 YSYEKL. The CDR3 consists of 15 residues. The CDR3 sequence is CASSQEGNSNQPQHF. CDR3 DNA: TGCGCCAGCAGCCAAGAGGGCAATAGCAATCAGCCCCAGCATTTT.

V and J are TRBV4-3 and TRBJ1-5; 7 nucleotides agree with TRBD1. The CDR3 loop spans 18 amino acids. Unmatched junction bases numbered 15, after V lost 0 bases and J lost 7 bases. In germline, CDR1 is LGHNA, CDR2 YSLEER. CDR3 region: CASSQDRTGAGAAQPQHF. Written as DNA, the CDR3 is TGCGCCAGCAGCCAAGATAGAACAGGGGCAGGCGCAGCCCAGCCCCAGCATTTT.

The J gene is TRBJ2-7, the V gene TRBV5-1; tentative D call: TRBD1 (6 bases). CDR1 is SGHRS and CDR2 is YFSETQ in the germline V gene. There are 14 residues in the CDR3. The germline V and J ends were trimmed by 0 bases and 2 bases, with 9 bases remaining between them. CDR3 sequence: CASSLGAGAYEQYF. The DNA for the CDR3 is TGCGCCAGCAGCTTGGGGGCAGGGGCCTACGAGCAGTACTTC.